Each of the 8 T cell receptor beta chains below was sequenced from the same sample in a study of T cell responses to AZD1222 COVID-19 vaccine. The assay was immunoSEQ multiplex PCR, and TCRdb's table has in-frame clones only and misses some. Of around 160,000 clones listed, 80% to 90% were seen once; the top ten hold 5% to 5.5%. The material sequenced was peripheral blood, taken on day 0 of AZD1222 vaccination. The receptors come from an adult in good health.

The table lists this clone with a count of one. The rearrangement uses TRBV11-3 and TRBJ2-3, with 7 positions matching TRBD2. Trimming took 6 bases from V and 3 from J; bases not matched to a gene: 9. Germline V lookup: CDR1 SGHNT, CDR2 YENEEA. CDR3 length equals 15 residues. In nucleotides, the CDR3 is TGTGCCAGCAGGGGGGGGGTTCTTGGGACAGATACGCAGTATTTT. This codes for CASRGGVLGTDTQYF. The whole variable domain, filled in from reference TRBV11-3 and TRBJ2-3, reads EAGVVQSPRYKIIEKKQPVAFWCNPISGHNTLYWYLQNLGQGPELLIRYENEEAVDDSQLPKDRFSAERLKGVDSTLKIQPAELGDSAVYLCASRGGVLGTDTQYFGPGTRLTVL.

CDR3 residues: CASSLVAGGYTF. The DNA of the CDR3 is TGTGCCAGCAGCTTAGTAGCCGGTGGCTACACCTTC. This sequence joins TRBV7-9 and TRBJ1-2; D uncertain. Germline V gene sequence: CDR1 SEHNR, CDR2 FQNEAQ (reference sequence). The CDR3 length is 12 residues. V was clipped by 1 base and J by 7 bases, with 7 bases between them.

On this clone: The conserved closing phenylalanine or tryptophan is absent in this CDR3, likely reflecting a read error. The DNA is omitted, as the CDR3 cannot be located on it reliably, and the CDR3 follows TCRdb's listing. This sequence joins TRBV27 and TRBJ1-1; the D segment call TRBD1 is taken from the table without a DNA check. Germline V gene data show CDR1 as MNHEY and CDR2 as SMNVEV (reference sequence). The CDR3 region is 10 residues in length, termini included. CDR3: CASSSPGRAR.

The genes are TRBV6-5 and TRBJ1-1, with TRBD1 identical over 8 bases. After removal of 4 bases from V and 1 base from J, the junction contained 8 bases not matched to a gene. The CDR3 sequence is 16 residues long. Germline loops: CDR1 MNHEY, CDR2 SVGAGI. CDR3 loop: CASSSLRQGRNTEAFF. The CDR3 DNA follows: TGTGCCAGCAGTTCCTTACGACAGGGGAGGAACACTGAAGCTTTCTTT.

The J gene is TRBJ1-2, the V gene TRBV5-1; 8 bases line up with TRBD1. The CDR3 consists of 15 residues. CDR1 and CDR2 (germline): SGHRS, YFSETQ. With 4 bases clipped from V and 3 bases from J, the junction kept 8 bases outside the gene matches. CDR3 in amino acids: CASSIDRGSDYGYTF. The CDR3 nucleotides read TGCGCCAGCAGCATCGACAGGGGAAGTGACTATGGCTACACCTTC.

The rearrangement uses TRBV28 and TRBJ2-1; unclear D gene. Trimming removed 7 bases at V and 14 bases at J, with 21 bases between. Germline values: CDR1 MDHEN, CDR2 SYDVKM. This CDR3 spans 13 amino acids. The CDR3 region is CASTRGNQASKFF. The CDR3 nucleotides read TGTGCCAGCACTCGCGGAAATCAGGCGAGCAAGTTCTTC.

The rearrangement uses TRBV28 and TRBJ1-3, with 8 positions matching TRBD1. Germline V gene lookup returns CDR1 MDHEN and CDR2 SYDVKM. CDR3 length: 17 amino acids. V shed 6 bases and J 0 bases; nucleotides not matched to a gene: 10. The CDR3 spells CASRSHPGTGSGNTIYF. Written as DNA, the CDR3 is TGTGCCAGCAGATCTCACCCTGGGACAGGCTCTGGAAACACCATATATTTT.

J is TRBJ1-5 and V is TRBV6-6; TRBD1 agrees at 9 bases. The CDR3 is 16 residues long. Trimming cost V 2 bases and J 3 bases; bases outside gene matches: 5. Germline lookup yields CDR1 MNHNY and CDR2 SVGAGI (reference sequence). In DNA form, the CDR3 reads TGTGCCAGCAGTTACGGACGGGACAGGGTCAATCAGCCCCAGCATTTT. Translated: CASSYGRDRVNQPQHF.